The rows below give T cell receptor beta chains drawn from one sample of a study of cytomegalovirus exposure and HLA in healthy donors. The method was immunoSEQ multiplex PCR; TCRdb's version includes in-frame clones alone and lacks a portion of them. Here the sample spans fewer than 55,000 clones, about 91% being singletons. The sample taken for sequencing was PBMCs. The receptor source for this set is a young man in good health and CMV-seronegative. Both conserved end residues are part of each CDR3. D genes are given only for firm matches. Clone size is given for some rows only: seen once, a few or many times, or a class if the clone is expanded.

abundance	j_gene	v_gene	d_gene	CDR3aa	CDR3nt
-	TRBJ2-2	TRBV27	TRBD1	CASRPPGTAFTGELFF	TGTGCCAGCAGGCCGCCGGGGACAGCTTTCACCGGGGAGCTGTTTTTT
-	TRBJ2-7	TRBV27	TRBD1	CASSSKTGTAKNPYEQYF	TGTGCCAGCAGTTCAAAAACCGGGACAGCTAAAAACCCCTACGAGCAGTACTTC
-	TRBJ2-3	TRBV30	-	CAWQYPTDTQYF	TGTGCCTGGCAGTACCCCACAGATACGCAGTATTTT
-	TRBJ2-7	TRBV9	TRBD1	CASSVASAGGDEQYF	TGTGCCAGCAGCGTAGCCTCGGCAGGGGGCGACGAGCAGTACTTC
-	TRBJ2-7	TRBV27	TRBD1	CASSLITGTGSYEQYF	TGTGCCAGCAGTCTTATTACCGGGACAGGTTCTTACGAGCAGTACTTC
-	TRBJ2-3	TRBV20-1	-	CSASHGDTQYF	TGCAGTGCTAGTCACGGGGATACGCAGTATTTT
-	TRBJ2-3	TRBV19	-	CAGAPEVEESPRTGSPDTQYF	TGTGCGGGCGCGCCCGAAGTAGAGGAATCGCCCCGAACTGGGAGCCCAGATACGCAGTATTTT
-	TRBJ2-1	TRBV2	TRBD1	CASSESRGQGYNEQFF	TGTGCCAGCAGTGAATCTCGGGGACAGGGATACAATGAGCAGTTCTTC
once	TRBJ1-5	TRBV27	-	CASSPSRGNNQPQHF	TGTGCCAGCAGTCCTTCTCGGGGAAACAATCAGCCCCAGCATTTT
-	TRBJ1-5	TRBV5-5	-	CASSSGLISNQPQHF	TGTGCCAGCAGCTCGGGGTTGATTAGCAATCAGCCCCAGCATTTT
-	TRBJ2-5	TRBV7-9	TRBD1	CASSPQGWQETQYF	TGTGCCAGCAGCCCACAGGGGTGGCAAGAGACCCAGTACTTC
-	TRBJ1-3	TRBV5-1	-	CASSSQGAGNTIYF	TGCGCCAGCAGCTCCCAGGGTGCTGGAAACACCATATATTTT
-	TRBJ2-3	TRBV6-5	TRBD1	CASRKDRVRTDTQYF	TGTGCCAGCAGAAAGGACAGGGTGCGCACAGATACGCAGTATTTT
-	TRBJ2-7	TRBV7-9	-	CASSLGALDSYEQYF	TGTGCCAGCAGCTTAGGGGCACTGGACTCCTACGAGCAGTACTTC
-	TRBJ2-7	TRBV7-8	TRBD2	CASSLPDAGGSEQYF	TGTGCCAGCAGCCTGCCCGATGCGGGAGGATCTGAGCAGTACTTC
-	TRBJ1-2	TRBV19	TRBD1	CASSIRTGANYGYTF	TGTGCCAGTAGTATAAGGACAGGGGCTAACTATGGCTACACCTTC
-	TRBJ2-7	TRBV5-4	-	CASSFQGYEQYF	TGTGCCAGCAGCTTCCAGGGATACGAGCAGTACTTC
-	TRBJ2-5	TRBV9	-	CASSVEPGALETQYF	TGTGCCAGCAGCGTAGAGCCAGGGGCACTGGAGACCCAGTACTTC
-	TRBJ2-3	TRBV28	TRBD1	CASSYQGAMTDTQYF	TGTGCCAGCAGTTACCAGGGGGCGATGACAGATACGCAGTATTTT
once	TRBJ2-3	TRBV11-1	TRBD2	CASSSRGLAGEMETDTQYF	TGTGCCAGCAGCTCTAGGGGACTAGCGGGAGAGATGGAAACAGATACGCAGTATTTT
-	TRBJ2-2	TRBV28	TRBD2	CASSAGLAVTFANTGELFF	TGTGCCAGCAGTGCCGGACTAGCGGTTACTTTCGCGAACACCGGGGAGCTGTTTTTT
medium-sized	TRBJ2-7	TRBV6-1	-	CASSVIVSDSYEQYF	TGTGCCAGCAGTGTGATTGTTAGCGACTCCTACGAGCAGTACTTC
-	TRBJ2-1	TRBV7-2	TRBD2	CASSLEGLAGGEQFF	TGTGCCAGCAGCTTAGAGGGTTTAGCGGGGGGTGAGCAGTTCTTC
-	TRBJ2-1	TRBV18	TRBD2	CASSRLSMAGGPAGGNEQFF	TGTGCCAGCTCACGCCTCTCCATGGCGGGAGGCCCCGCTGGGGGGAATGAGCAGTTCTTC
-	TRBJ2-3	TRBV11-2	TRBD2	CASSSRLAGDLGTDTQYF	TGTGCCAGCAGCTCTAGACTAGCGGGAGATCTGGGCACAGATACGCAGTATTTT
-	TRBJ1-5	TRBV7-6	-	CASSLVEGRNQPQHF	TGTGCCAGCAGCCTGGTGGAGGGCCGCAATCAGCCCCAGCATTTT
once	TRBJ2-7	TRBV11-3	TRBD1	CASSMWTGTYEQYF	TGTGCCAGCAGCATGTGGACAGGGACCTACGAGCAGTACTTC
-	TRBJ2-7	TRBV6-1	TRBD1	CASSQDRTTYEQYF	TGTGCCAGCAGCCAGGACAGGACCACCTACGAGCAGTACTTC
-	TRBJ2-7	TRBV11-3	-	CASSWRGPYEQYF	TGTGCCAGCAGCTGGCGGGGCCCCTACGAGCAGTACTTC
few	TRBJ1-1	TRBV6-1	TRBD1	CASRPTGMNTEAFF	TGTGCCAGCAGGCCGACAGGGATGAACACTGAAGCTTTCTTT
-	TRBJ2-5	TRBV4-1	TRBD2	CASSLRLAGKETQYF	TGCGCCAGCAGCCTCAGACTAGCGGGCAAAGAGACCCAGTACTTC
-	TRBJ2-7	TRBV6-5	TRBD1	CASSAGTGGYYEQYF	TGTGCCAGCAGTGCCGGGACAGGGGGCTACTACGAGCAGTACTTC
-	TRBJ2-1	TRBV2	-	CASIGSYTYNEQFF	TGTGCCAGCATCGGGAGTTACACCTACAATGAGCAGTTCTTC
-	TRBJ2-4	TRBV27	TRBD2	CASSWLSGKYRNIQYF	TGTGCCAGCAGTTGGTTAAGCGGGAAATATAGAAACATTCAGTACTTC
-	TRBJ2-3	TRBV14	-	CASSQGRRESHAYF	TGTGCCAGCAGCCAAGGCCGTCGGGAGTCCCACGCGTATTTT
-	TRBJ1-1	TRBV29-1	-	CSVERNTEAFF	TGCAGCGTTGAGCGGAACACTGAAGCTTTCTTT
once	TRBJ2-7	TRBV7-3	TRBD2	CASSPVGGYEQYF	TGTGCCAGCAGCCCAGTCGGGGGGTACGAGCAGTACTTC
-	TRBJ2-1	TRBV14	TRBD2	CASSPWTGGNEQFF	TGTGCCAGCAGCCCCTGGACGGGGGGAAATGAGCAGTTCTTC
-	TRBJ2-3	TRBV30	TRBD1	CAWRTNRQGTVSDTQYF	TGTGCCTGGAGGACTAATCGACAGGGGACGGTATCAGATACGCAGTATTTT
-	TRBJ2-3	TRBV11-2	-	CASSLGRQADTQYF	TGTGCCAGCAGCTTAGGAAGACAGGCAGATACGCAGTATTTT
-	TRBJ2-5	TRBV4-2	TRBD2	CASSQVLSAGTSLKTQYF	TGTGCCAGCAGCCAAGTTCTATCTGCTGGGACTAGCTTGAAGACCCAGTACTTC
once	TRBJ1-5	TRBV6-6	-	CASSYSQYRENQPQHF	TGTGCCAGCAGTTACTCCCAATACAGGGAGAATCAGCCCCAGCATTTT
-	TRBJ1-1	TRBV29-1	-	CSAREGGRNTEAFF	TGCAGCGCCCGGGAGGGGGGAAGGAACACTGAAGCTTTCTTT
-	TRBJ2-7	TRBV28	TRBD1	CASDPGQATNSYEQYF	TGTGCCAGCGACCCCGGACAGGCGACTAACTCCTACGAGCAGTACTTC
-	TRBJ2-1	TRBV7-8	TRBD1	CASTRDRGFHEQFF	TGTGCCAGCACCCGGGACAGGGGTTTCCATGAGCAGTTCTTC
-	TRBJ1-3	TRBV7-2	TRBD1	CASSLGGTGIGKYF	TGTGCCAGCAGCTTAGGGGGGACAGGGATTGGAAAATATTTT
-	TRBJ2-7	TRBV9	-	CASSPSTGSYEQYF	TGTGCCAGCAGCCCATCGACAGGCTCCTACGAGCAGTACTTC
-	TRBJ2-5	TRBV21-1	-	CASSKVPEAGETQYF	TGTGCCAGCAGCAAAGTACCGGAGGCAGGCGAGACCCAGTACTTC
-	TRBJ2-1	TRBV28	-	CASSFIGRSYNEQFF	TGTGCCAGCAGTTTTATCGGGAGATCCTACAATGAGCAGTTCTTC
-	TRBJ2-3	TRBV28	-	CASRGRSAGDDTQYF	TGTGCCAGCAGGGGGCGTTCGGCAGGCGATGATACGCAGTATTTT
-	TRBJ2-5	TRBV4-2	-	CASSQDWLEFGETQYF	TGTGCCAGCAGCCAAGACTGGTTGGAGTTTGGAGAGACCCAGTACTTC
-	TRBJ2-1	TRBV7-3	-	CASSRTGTFSYNEQFF	TGTGCCAGCAGCCGAACCGGGACTTTCTCCTACAATGAGCAGTTCTTC
-	TRBJ2-7	TRBV5-6	-	CASSLSRWYEQYF	TGTGCCAGCAGCTTGAGTCGGTGGTACGAGCAGTACTTC
-	TRBJ2-1	TRBV10-3	-	CAISDPRPGSNEQFF	TGTGCCATCAGTGACCCTAGGCCGGGGAGCAATGAGCAGTTCTTC
-	TRBJ2-1	TRBV12-5	-	CASALGFVEQFF	TGTGCTAGTGCCCTCGGGTTTGTTGAGCAGTTCTTC